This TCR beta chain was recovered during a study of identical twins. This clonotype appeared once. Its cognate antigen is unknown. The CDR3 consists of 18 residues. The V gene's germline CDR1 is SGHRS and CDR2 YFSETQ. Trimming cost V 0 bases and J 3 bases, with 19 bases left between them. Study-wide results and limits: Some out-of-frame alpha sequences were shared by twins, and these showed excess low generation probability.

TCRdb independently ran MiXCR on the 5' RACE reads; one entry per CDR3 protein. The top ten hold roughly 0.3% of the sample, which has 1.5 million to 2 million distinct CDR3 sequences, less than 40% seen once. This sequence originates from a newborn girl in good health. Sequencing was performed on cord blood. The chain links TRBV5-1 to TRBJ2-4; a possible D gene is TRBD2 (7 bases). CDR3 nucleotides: TGCGCCAGCAGCTTGGGTCACGGGGGGCGCGTAGACAAAAACATTCAGTACTTC. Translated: CASSLGHGGRVDKNIQYF.